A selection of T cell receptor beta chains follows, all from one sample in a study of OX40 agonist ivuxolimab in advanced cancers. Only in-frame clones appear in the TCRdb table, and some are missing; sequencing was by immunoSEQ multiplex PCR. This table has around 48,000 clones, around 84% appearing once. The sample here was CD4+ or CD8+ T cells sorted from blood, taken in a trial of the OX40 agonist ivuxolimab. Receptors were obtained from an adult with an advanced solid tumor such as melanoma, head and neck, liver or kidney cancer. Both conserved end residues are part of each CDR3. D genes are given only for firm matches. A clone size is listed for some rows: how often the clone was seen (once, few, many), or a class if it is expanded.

CDR3aa: CASSVDLDTQYF; CDR3nt: TGTGCCAGCAGCGTAGATTTGGATACGCAGTATTTT; j_gene: TRBJ2-3; d_gene: NA; abundance: few; v_gene: TRBV9
CDR3aa: CASSSQGIKNTEAFF; CDR3nt: TGTGCCAGCAGCTCACAAGGGATAAAAAACACTGAAGCTTTCTTT; j_gene: TRBJ1-1; d_gene: NA; abundance: NA; v_gene: TRBV6-1
CDR3aa: CASSFLQLGNEQFF; CDR3nt: TGTGCCAGCAGCTTCCTCCAACTGGGCAATGAGCAGTTCTTC; j_gene: TRBJ2-1; d_gene: NA; abundance: NA; v_gene: TRBV7-9
CDR3aa: CASKGSMGRADTQYF; CDR3nt: TGTGCCAGCAAGGGCAGCATGGGCCGTGCAGATACGCAGTATTTT; j_gene: TRBJ2-3; d_gene: NA; abundance: NA; v_gene: TRBV25-1
CDR3aa: CASTTYSGTYSNQPQHF; CDR3nt: TGTGCCAGCACCACTTATTCCGGGACATATAGCAATCAGCCCCAGCATTTT; j_gene: TRBJ1-5; d_gene: NA; abundance: NA; v_gene: TRBV5-6
CDR3aa: CASSILAREQFF; CDR3nt: TGTGCCAGTAGTATACTAGCTAGGGAGCAGTTCTTC; j_gene: TRBJ2-1; d_gene: NA; abundance: NA; v_gene: TRBV19
CDR3aa: CASSRLAGGTDTQYF; CDR3nt: TGTGCCAGCAGCCGACTAGCGGGAGGAACAGATACGCAGTATTTT; j_gene: TRBJ2-3; d_gene: TRBD2; abundance: NA; v_gene: TRBV6-1
CDR3aa: CASRDPSSYEQYF; CDR3nt: TGTGCCAGCAGAGACCCGAGCTCCTACGAGCAGTACTTC; j_gene: TRBJ2-7; d_gene: NA; abundance: NA; v_gene: TRBV6-6
CDR3aa: CASSLGYSSYNEQFF; CDR3nt: TGTGCCAGCAGCTTAGGGTACAGCTCCTACAATGAGCAGTTCTTC; j_gene: TRBJ2-1; d_gene: NA; abundance: NA; v_gene: TRBV7-3
CDR3aa: CASRAGTSGPGEQYF; CDR3nt: TGTGCCAGCAGGGCCGGGACTAGCGGGCCCGGGGAGCAGTACTTC; j_gene: TRBJ2-7; d_gene: TRBD2; abundance: NA; v_gene: TRBV6-6